These T cell receptor beta chains were read from a single sample in a study of T-cell reconstitution after alpha-beta-depleted transplantation in children. Each CDR3 protein is one row after TCRdb ran MiXCR on the PCR reads. The sample lists roughly 300,000 distinct CDR3 sequences, about a tenth seen once, with roughly 2.5% in the top ten. Sample: PBMCs from the stem cell graft donor, taken from the stem cell graft. The receptors originated from a human donor who donated a stem cell graft to a child with acute lymphoblastic leukemia. Each CDR3 is given with its conserved first and last residue. D genes are given only for firm matches. Expanded clones get a size class; other rows say once, few or many, or leave the size out.

V	J	D	size	DNA	CDR3
TRBV6-1	TRBJ2-1	TRBD1	NA	TGTGCCAGCAGACGGGAGACCGGGACAGGGCCCAATGAGCAGTTCTTC	CASRRETGTGPNEQFF
TRBV28	TRBJ2-1	TRBD2	few	TGTGCCAGCAGTTTGTGGACTAGCGTTTTGAATGAGCAGTTCTTC	CASSLWTSVLNEQFF
TRBV27	TRBJ1-5	NA	few	TGTGCCAGCAGTCAGCTTAGAGGGGGGGAAAGGAATCAGCCCCAGCATTTT	CASSQLRGGERNQPQHF
TRBV19	TRBJ2-1	NA	NA	TGTGCCAGTATTTCGCAACCTAGCAGGATCTACAATGAGCAGTTCTTC	CASISQPSRIYNEQFF
TRBV7-9	TRBJ2-7	NA	NA	TGTGCCAGCAGCTTAGCAGGGTTACACTACGAGCAGTACTTC	CASSLAGLHYEQYF
TRBV2	TRBJ2-7	NA	NA	TGTGCCAGCAGTGAATTGGCAAACGAGCAGTACTTC	CASSELANEQYF
TRBV20-1	TRBJ1-6	TRBD1	many	TGCAGTGCATCCGGACAGGGACATTCACCCCTCCACTTT	CSASGQGHSPLHF
TRBV3-1	TRBJ1-1	NA	NA	TGTGCCAGCAGCACGGGAGTTTCAGCTTTCTTT	CASSTGVSAFF
TRBV25-1	TRBJ2-5	TRBD2	few	TGTGCCAGCAGTAAAGCGGGAGGGGTCCAAGAGACCCAGTACTTC	CASSKAGGVQETQYF
TRBV2	TRBJ1-2	NA	few	TGTGCCAGCATGTGGGGATATGGCTACACCTTC	CASMWGYGYTF
TRBV7-6	TRBJ2-1	TRBD2	few	TGTGCCAGCAGCGTCCCGGGACTAGCGGGATACAATGAGCAGTTCTTC	CASSVPGLAGYNEQFF
TRBV5-1	TRBJ2-7	NA	few	TGCGCCAGCAGCGCGGACGGGATCTACGAGCAGTACTTC	CASSADGIYEQYF
TRBV7-2	TRBJ2-7	NA	many	TGTGCCAGCAGCTTAACTGGGGAGTCTTCCTACGAGCAGTACTTC	CASSLTGESSYEQYF
TRBV20-1	TRBJ2-2	NA	NA	TGCAGTGCCTCCGGGACGAAGAACACCGGGGAGCTGTTTTTT	CSASGTKNTGELFF
TRBV27	TRBJ2-7	TRBD1	few	TGTGCCAATAGGACGGACAGGCTGTACGAGCAGTACTTC	CANRTDRLYEQYF